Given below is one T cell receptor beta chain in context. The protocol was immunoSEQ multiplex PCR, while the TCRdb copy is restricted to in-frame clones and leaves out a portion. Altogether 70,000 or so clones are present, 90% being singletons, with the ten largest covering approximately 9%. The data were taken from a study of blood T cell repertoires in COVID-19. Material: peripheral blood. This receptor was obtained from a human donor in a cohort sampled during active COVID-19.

CDR3 in DNA: TGTGCCAGCAGCCCGGGACAGCTCGCCTACGAGCAGTACTTC. Protein product: CASSPGQLAYEQYF. The rearrangement joins TRBV27 to TRBJ2-7, with 7 bases aligning to TRBD1. CDR1 and CDR2 from the germline V gene are MNHEY and SMNVEV (reference sequence). CDR3 size: 14 residues. Unmatched junction bases numbered 7, after V lost 6 bases and J lost 2 bases.